The following is a T cell receptor (beta chain) sequence with its context. The target of this receptor is not known. No per-base quality is available; no much larger clone lies one base away. Receptors were amplified or captured by the immunoSEQ multiplex PCR assay. Drawn from immuneACCESS, this table holds only the in-frame rearrangements with V and J called that TCRdb kept. Clones are partly lost; checked studies trace under half to an unresolved V gene and leave the rest unexplained. This sample comprises roughly 500,000 clones, 75% to 80% of them detected only once. Roughly 0.013% of the sample lies in the top ten. This sample stems from a study of shared T cell receptors in the human thymus (dated by TCRdb to the early 2020s). With regard to the full study: The study investigated the way shared, self-reactive T-cell receptor alpha chains are produced in the human thymus.

For CDR1 and CDR2, the germline V gene (reference sequence) lists LNHDA and SQIVND. V is reduced by 7 bases and J by 2 bases, leaving a spacing of 8 bases between them. From the cysteine up to the phenylalanine, the CDR3 has a length of 13 residues. Just the 39-base CDR3 DNA is kept, in frame starting at base 1. This same sample was also part of a study on human thymus T cells. The second investigation adds: Immunologically healthy infants undergoing open corrective cardiac surgery for congenital heart defects in Finland were used as donors. Thymus tissue was obtained as surgical resects removed during corrective cardiac surgery. V and J gene segment usage appeared biased in both thymic and peripheral blood repertoires. The related research found that thymic TCR repertoires overlapped highly between unrelated individuals. TCR alpha and beta repertoires from fewer than ten infant thymus samples and a few related peripheral blood samples were characterized in the study. The cohort included more than 5 male and a couple of female infants, with donor ages spanning 7 to 244 days. Thymocytes were mechanically released from the tissue and were stored as pellets of 10-30 million cells at -70 degrees C. Genomic DNA was extracted from frozen cell pellets with a QIAsymphony instrument. Using the immunoSEQ multiplex PCR assay, the TCRB and TCRAD loci were amplified from a standardized quantity of quality-controlled genomic DNA. The V(D)J region was spanned by amplicons of a length sufficient to cover the CDR3 and to identify V and J genes. The amplicons were sequenced on an Illumina platform via the commercial immunoSEQ service. Primer bias and sequencing errors were corrected as previously described, and TCRAD and TCRB were defined on the basis of the IMGT database. Repertoires were analysed with immunoSEQ Analyzer 3.0 and VDJTools, covering basic statistics, V/J segment usage, diversity estimates, rarefaction and pairwise overlap. Diversity was estimated using the Chao1, ChaoE, Efron-Thisted, Shannon and inverse Simpson indices, and was also estimated on datasets down-sampled to the size of the smallest sample. Repertoire overlap was assessed by strict matching of CDR3 nucleotide sequence, V gene and J gene, and clustering was done by Jaccard-based multidimensional scaling. On average, roughly 800,000 unique TCRB clonotypes were obtained from thymus samples, compared with 75,000 to 90,000 from blood samples.

The clonotype originates from a boy under three years old with a congenital heart defect. Donor details come from another sample of the same person, matched by shared clones. Specimen: thymocytes. Recombination linked TRBV19 to TRBJ2-2; the D gene identity is not certain. This receptor carries the CDR3 CASKPYNTGELFF. The nucleotide sequence is TGTGCCAGTAAGCCCTATAACACCGGGGAGCTGTTTTTT. Supplemented by the reference TRBV19 and TRBJ2-2 proteins around the CDR3, the complete variable domain is DGGITQSPKYLFRKEGQNVTLSCEQNLNHDAMYWYRQDPGQGLRLIYYSQIVNDFQKGDIAEGYSVSREKKESFPLTVTSAQKNPTAFYLCASKPYNTGELFFGEGSRLTVL.